The 4 T cell receptor beta chains reported below all come from one sample, sequenced in a study of cytomegalovirus exposure and HLA in healthy donors. The PCR ran on 60 Vbeta and 13 Jbeta primers. The repertoire was sequenced with immunoSEQ multiplex PCR; TCRdb's copy has only in-frame clones and lacks some. The sample includes about 110,000 clones, less than 85% of them seen just once. The specimen was PBMCs. All receptors come from a woman in her thirties or forties in good health and CMV-seropositive.

V usage is TRBV20-1 and J usage is TRBJ1-1; 8 bases fit TRBD1. This CDR3 contains 11 residues. Germline V gene data show CDR1 as DFQATT and CDR2 as SNEGSKA (reference sequence). V was clipped by 6 bases and J by 6 bases; unmatched bases: 3. The CDR3 nucleotides are TGCAGTGCAACAGGGGGACCTGAAGCTTTCTTT. Translating it yields CSATGGPEAFF.

V is TRBV5-4 and J is TRBJ2-7; D possibly corresponds to TRBD2 (5 bases). The V gene lost 0 bases and the J gene lost 5 bases, with 12 bases spanning the gap. The CDR3 covers 14 residues. CDR1 SGHNT and CDR2 YYREEE come from the germline V gene (reference sequence). The CDR3 region has the DNA TGTGCCAGCAGCTTGGGGCTAGCCCGGAACGAGCAGTACTTC. This gives the protein CASSLGLARNEQYF. Complete variable domain (other parts from reference TRBV5-4 and TRBJ2-7): ETGVTQSPTHLIKTRGQQVTLRCSSQSGHNTVSWYQQALGQGPQFIFQYYREEENGRGNFPPRFSGLQFPNYSSELNVNALELDDSALYLCASSLGLARNEQYFGPGTRLTVT.

The chain has TRBV6-6 and TRBJ1-4; the D gene is possibly TRBD1 (6 bases). Looked up from germline, CDR1 is MNHNY and CDR2 is SVGAGI (reference sequence). The CDR3 is 13 amino acids. Deletions cut 10 bases from V and 1 base from J, with 10 bases between. In nucleotides, the CDR3 is TGTGCCACAAACAGGGAAACTAATGAAAAACTGTTTTTT. Translating it yields CATNRETNEKLFF.

The chain uses TRBV6-1 and TRBJ1-2; tentatively, D is TRBD1 (5 bases). The CDR3 sequence is 15 residues long. The V gene's germline CDR1 is MNHNS and CDR2 SASEGT. V was clipped by 5 bases and J by 2 bases, with 15 bases between them. CDR3 loop: CASSQLGGSNYGYTF. In DNA form, the CDR3 reads TGTGCCAGCAGTCAATTGGGGGGATCCAACTATGGCTACACCTTC.